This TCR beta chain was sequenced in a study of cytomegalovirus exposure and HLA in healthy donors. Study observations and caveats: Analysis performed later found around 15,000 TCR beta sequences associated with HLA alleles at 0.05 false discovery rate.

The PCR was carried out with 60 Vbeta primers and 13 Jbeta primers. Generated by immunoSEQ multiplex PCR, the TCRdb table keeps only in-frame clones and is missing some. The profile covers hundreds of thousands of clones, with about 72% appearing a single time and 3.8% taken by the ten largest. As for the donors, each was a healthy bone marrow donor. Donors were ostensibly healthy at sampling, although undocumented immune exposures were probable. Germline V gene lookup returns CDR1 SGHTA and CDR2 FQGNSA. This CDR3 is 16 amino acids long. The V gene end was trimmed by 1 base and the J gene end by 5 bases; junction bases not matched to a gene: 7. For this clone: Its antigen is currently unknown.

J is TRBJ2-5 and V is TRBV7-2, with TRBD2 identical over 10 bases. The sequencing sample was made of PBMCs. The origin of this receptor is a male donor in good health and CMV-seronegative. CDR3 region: CASSLVGASGSETQYF. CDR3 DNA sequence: TGTGCCAGCAGCTTAGTCGGGGCTAGCGGGAGTGAGACCCAGTACTTC.